This TCR beta chain was observed in a study of cytomegalovirus exposure and HLA in healthy donors. Each of the donors was a healthy bone marrow donor. It was with 60 Vbeta and 13 Jbeta primers that the PCR ran. Here immunoSEQ multiplex PCR was the method, and the copy in TCRdb shows in-frame clones only, minus some. This sample has 130,000 or so clones; about 78% occur once, and the top ten carry 1.5%. The receptor was isolated from a female donor in good health and CMV-seronegative. Source material: PBMCs.

CDR3 coding DNA: TGTGCCAGCAGTGAACGTCGGGGGGGACAGACCTCCTACGAGCAGTACTTC. It specifies CASSERRGGQTSYEQYF. V is TRBV6-1 and J is TRBJ2-7, with D possibly matching TRBD2 (8 bases). The CDR3 sequence is 17 residues long. Trimming left V 2 bases short and J 0 bases short, with 17 bases between. From germline, CDR1 is MNHNS and CDR2 SASEGT.